The clone carrying this TCR beta chain was picked up a small number of times. Its antigen remains unidentified. Listed TCR primers and previously described methods were used for bulk TCR libraries. Each CDR3 protein is one row after TCRdb ran MiXCR on the PCR reads. Of approximately 500,000 distinct CDR3 sequences in the sample, about 20% were seen once. This sample was included in a study of molecular identifiers for immune sequencing clone quantification. The CDR3 length is 17 residues. From germline, CDR1 is SNHLY and CDR2 FYNNEI. V dropped 1 base and J dropped 4 bases, with 14 bases sitting between them. Study-level points and caveats: Approximately 1 million naive cells reportedly did not prevent detection of spiked Jurkat TCR RNA from one cell.

The rearrangement uses TRBV2 and TRBJ1-6; a weak D match, TRBD1 (5 bases). Sequenced input: naive CD8+ T cells from blood, with Jurkat cell RNA spiked in. Sample subset: FACS-sorted CD8+CD4-CCR7+CD45RA+ naive T cells. The receptor was isolated from a human donor in good health. Some libraries in this study had Jurkat cell RNA spiked in. CDR3 residues: CASSEGQGSVYNSPLHF. DNA of the CDR3: TGTGCCAGCAGTGAAGGGCAGGGCTCCGTTTATAATTCACCCCTCCACTTT.